This T cell receptor beta chain comes out of a study of tumor-infiltrating lymphocytes in primary liver carcinoma (dated by TCRdb to about 2017). Notes on the research overall: Roughly 5 patients with histopathologically diagnosed primary liver carcinoma underwent surgical resection in China between late 2015 and March 2016. Technical replicate repertoires showed high reproducibility, with mean shared-clone rates approximately 0.9 and correlation coefficients above 0.95. Across five regions of each liver tumor, along with adjacent normal tissue and blood, the study brought together TCRbeta repertoire sequencing, expression microarrays and whole-exome sequencing. The tumors of the five patients were staged as T1-T3 N0M0, with maximum diameters ranging from roughly 4.2 to 10 cm. A total of approximately 35 specimens from 5 patients underwent TCRbeta repertoire sequencing, comprising around 25 tumor regions, 5 adjacent noncancerous liver tissues and 5 peripheral blood samples. Hepatocellular carcinoma (four) or combined HCC and intrahepatic cholangiocarcinoma (one) was present in the five patients, who were three men and two women aged 30 to 69 years. Each sample produced roughly 3.65 to 7.5 million productive TCRbeta reads, and read depth showed no significant difference between tissue types. The study at large found these results: Only a few patients were included in the study, and the authors note that the findings should be validated in a larger study. Pairs of tumor regions showed greater repertoire overlap (mean roughly 35%) than tumor-adjacent pairs (17%) or tumor-blood pairs (approximately 14%), which is consistent with antigen-driven expansion. Only the TCR beta chain was sequenced, which likely underestimates true repertoire diversity because unpaired alpha chains were not captured. The top 250 clones made up a significantly larger repertoire fraction in tumors than in blood (p = 0.039). Comparison of CD4+ and CD8+ T cell repertoires was precluded by the use of bulk unsorted samples.

Reading from cysteine to phenylalanine, the CDR3 counts 14 amino acids. Here the CDR3 DNA is all that survives: 42 bases in frame from base 1. For this chain, trimming is 6 bases at the V end and 6 bases at the J end, and the number of junction bases without a gene match is 8. Sequences SGHAT (CDR1) and FQNNGV (CDR2) are obtained from the germline V gene. Note on this clonotype: Its recognized antigen is unknown. It has no much larger one-base neighbor in the sample; base qualities were not kept.

Blood RNA was extracted from unsorted whole blood using TRIzol reagent, and germline DNA was obtained with the DNeasy Blood & Tissue kit. Patients had chronic HBV infection and were treatment-naive at sampling. Roughly 4 milliliters of peripheral blood were collected into K2EDTA tubes before surgery. Using a constant-region primer and ProtoScript II reverse transcriptase, TCRbeta-specific cDNA was reverse-transcribed from approximately 0.5 ug total RNA. Construction of the TCRbeta libraries relied on three nested rounds of multiplex PCR, following a slightly modified ARM-PCR procedure. Each of the first two PCR rounds ran for approximately 10 cycles and used multiplex TRBV1-TRBV30 forward primers together with a Cbeta reverse primer. Sample barcodes and Illumina adapters were added in a final 25-cycle PCR using Deep VentR polymerase. Amplicons of 200-500 bp were gel-purified with a QIAquick gel extraction kit before sequencing. An Illumina HiSeq 2500 was used to sequence the TCRbeta amplicons with 250-bp paired-end reads. Per the source publication's procedure: Quality trimming of reads was performed with Trimmomatic v0.33, and paired reads were merged with FLASH v1.2.11 so that full CDR3 sequences could be recovered. V, D and J germline segments were assigned to the rearranged TCRbeta sequences by MiGEC v1.2.1b. Clonotype statistics and Shannon-Wiener diversity indices were computed with VDJtools v1.0.0. Except for diversity analysis, only each sample's 250 most abundant clonotypes were used in subsequent analyses to reduce sampling bias. TCRdb trimmed public reads at Q25 via fastp, called clones via MiXCR and kept in-frame beta chains. Records with the same CDR3 protein are collapsed into one entry carrying the most frequent genes and DNA. For this entry, the V and J calls and clone size follow TCRdb and not the study's own pipeline. This sample holds 300,000 to 400,000 distinct CDR3 sequences; 65% were observed only once. The ten largest clones represent about 6.5% of the sample.

The receptor's source is a man aged 35-49 years with primary liver carcinoma and hepatitis B virus infection. The sample was peripheral blood. This receptor chain uses TRBV11-2 and TRBJ2-5; 9 bases in the junction line up with TRBD1. The bases are TGTGCCAGCAGTCTCACAGGACAGGGGCAGACCCAGTACTTC. It translates as CASSLTGQGQTQYF.